This T cell receptor (beta chain) was sequenced during a study of T cell repertoires in cytomegalovirus infection. The study's findings and limits: In two of eight donors, the top clonotype was HLA-C-restricted CMV-specific.

There are 19 residues in the CDR3. V was pared by 5 bases and J by 0 bases, with 13 bases of the junction left unmatched. Each CDR3 protein gets one entry after TCRdb re-called the reads with MiXCR. Among 480,000 or so distinct CDR3 sequences, about 11% were seen once, and the ten largest hold 10%. There are many counts of this clonotype. The antigen is unknown. This chain links TRBV12-3 or TRBV12-4 with TRBJ1-3; 10 bases align to TRBD1. This receptor was obtained from a human donor in good health (CMV status not recorded). Some clones in this sample may be carry-over from other donors' samples. Material for sequencing was PBMCs. In DNA form, the CDR3 reads TGTGCCAGCAGTCCCCCTCGGGACAGGGGTCTTAACTCTGGAAACACCATATATTTT. This sequence encodes CASSPPRDRGLNSGNTIYF.